This entry is about one T cell receptor (beta chain). CDR3 length equals 18 residues. Trimming took 1 base from V and 0 from J, leaving 13 bases between them. Germline V gene sequence: CDR1 SGHNT, CDR2 YENEEA. This entry is derived from a study of technical replicates of blood from a handful of donors. Repertoires were generated with immunoSEQ multiplex PCR, while TCRdb's copy carries only in-frame clones and drops some. The data hold about 72,000 clones, with nearly 97% observed a single time. The receptor's source is a human donor in good health. The rearrangement links TRBV11-3 to TRBJ1-6; no clear D gene. The specimen sequenced was T cells isolated from PBMCs. CDR3 in amino acids: CASSLGHTKSSYNSPLHF. CDR3 nucleotides: TGTGCCAGCAGCTTAGGTCACACTAAAAGCTCCTATAATTCACCCCTCCACTTT.